The 30 T cell receptor beta chains in this list originate from one sample, sequenced in a study of OX40 agonist ivuxolimab in advanced cancers. Profiled with immunoSEQ multiplex PCR; TCRdb holds only in-frame clones, not every one. The sample holds about 68,000 clones, more than 75% seen once. Sequenced here: CD4+ or CD8+ T cells sorted from blood, sampled in a trial of the OX40 agonist ivuxolimab. These receptors were collected from an adult with an advanced solid tumor such as melanoma, head and neck, liver or kidney cancer.

This clone was found a few times. This CDR3 reads CASSPRGGRYNEQFF. CDR3 bases: TGTGCCAGCAGCCCTCGGGGGGGGCGCTACAATGAGCAGTTCTTC. V usage is TRBV7-3 and J usage is TRBJ2-1, with 8 bases identical to TRBD2. J was trimmed by 3 bases and V by 5 bases; bases with no gene match: 6. Germline V lookup: CDR1 SGHTA, CDR2 FQGTGA. This CDR3 has 15 amino acids. The full variable domain, rest sourced from reference TRBV7-3 and TRBJ2-1, is GAGVSQTPSNKVTEKGKYVELRCDPISGHTALYWYRQSLGQGPEFLIYFQGTGAADDSGLPNDRFFAVRPEGSVSTLKIQRTERGDSAVYLCASSPRGGRYNEQFFGPGTRLTVL.

The chain couples TRBV5-1 to TRBJ2-2, with TRBD2 as a possible D gene (6 bases). This CDR3 has 17 amino acids. Germline CDR1 reads SGHRS; CDR2 reads YFSETQ. The germline V and J ends were trimmed by 0 bases and 4 bases, with 16 bases remaining between them. CDR3 nucleotide sequence: TGCGCCAGCAGCTTGGCCGGAGGGGAGTGGGGCACCGGGGAGCTGTTTTTT. Encoded protein: CASSLAGGEWGTGELFF.

This chain joins TRBV15 and TRBJ1-1, with D unclear. From germline, CDR1 is LNHNV and CDR2 YYDKDF (reference sequence). This CDR3 is 14 amino acids long. V gave up 1 base and J gave up 6 bases, with 12 bases separating them. The CDR3 loop reads CATSRVKSVPEAFF. Written as DNA, the CDR3 is TGTGCCACCAGCAGAGTGAAATCCGTCCCTGAAGCTTTCTTT.

The J gene is TRBJ1-2, the V gene TRBV18; 7 bases map to TRBD1. The CDR3 extends over 16 amino acids. The germline CDR1 and CDR2 sequences are KGHSH and LQKENI. V shed 4 bases and J 8 bases; nucleotides not matched to a gene: 16. CDR3 in DNA: TGTGCCAGCTCACGTCGGTGGGACAGTTTAGTAGAAGGCTACACCTTC. Translating gives CASSRRWDSLVEGYTF. Supplemented by reference TRBV18 and TRBJ1-2, the full variable domain reads NAGVMQNPRHLVRRRGQEARLRCSPMKGHSHVYWYRQLPEEGLKFMVYLQKENIIDESGMPKERFSAEFPKEGPSILRIQQVVRGDSAAYFCASSRRWDSLVEGYTFGSGTRLTVV.

The table lists this clone with a few counts. The chain employs TRBV9 and TRBJ2-2; D is unclear. The CDR3 loop spans 14 amino acids. V was cut by 0 bases and J by 4 bases, with 7 bases left in between. The germline CDR1 and CDR2 sequences are SGDLS and YYNGEE. The DNA for the CDR3 is TGTGCCAGCAGCGTAGGGATTGTCACCGGGGAGCTGTTTTTT. Translating gives CASSVGIVTGELFF.

This chain connects TRBV7-3 to TRBJ2-3; perhaps TRBD1 as D (5 bases). V was shortened by 1 base and J by 2 bases, with 10 bases between the two germline ends. The germline V gene has CDR1 SGHTA and CDR2 FQGTGA. The CDR3 covers 15 residues. CDR3 in amino acids: CASSLSRGTTDTQYF. Written as DNA, the CDR3 is TGTGCCAGCAGCTTAAGTAGGGGAACCACAGATACGCAGTATTTT.

The J gene is TRBJ1-3, the V gene TRBV10-3, with TRBD1 matching over 12 bases. V trimming: 9 bases; J trimming: 2 bases; junction bases outside the gene matches: 14. The CDR3 contains 18 residues. CDR1 is ENHRY and CDR2 is SYGVKD in the germline V gene. CDR3 nucleotide sequence: TGTGCCATGCGAGCCGGGACAGGGGGCCTCCGGGCTGGAAACACCATATATTTT. Encoded protein: CAMRAGTGGLRAGNTIYF.

The chain recombines TRBV14 with TRBJ1-2; no clear D gene. In germline, CDR1 is SGHDN, CDR2 FVKESK. V shed 2 bases and J shed 4 bases, with 17 bases lying between them. The length of the CDR3 is 16 residues. This chain's CDR3 is CASSQRALGELYGYTF. In nucleotides, the CDR3 is TGTGCCAGCAGCCAAAGGGCCCTGGGAGAGCTCTATGGCTACACCTTC.

The rearrangement uses TRBV9 and TRBJ2-5; TRBD2 aligns across 9 bases. The V gene's germline CDR1 is SGDLS and CDR2 YYNGEE. The CDR3 is 15 amino acids. The junction had 3 bases not matched to a gene; V was cut back by 2 bases and J by 1 base. CDR3 DNA sequence: TGTGCCAGCAGCGTGTTTAGCGGGGGCCAAGAGACCCAGTACTTC. Translation gives CASSVFSGGQETQYF.

V and J are TRBV15 and TRBJ1-5, with D unresolved. This CDR3 region has 16 residues. Germline V CDR1 and CDR2: LNHNV, YYDKDF (reference sequence). V was shortened by 0 bases and J by 1 base, with 10 bases between the two germline ends. The chain's CDR3 is CATSRDFGVSNQPQHF. CDR3 in DNA: TGTGCCACCAGCAGAGATTTTGGGGTGAGCAATCAGCCCCAGCATTTT. Full variable domain (remainder filled in from reference TRBV15 and TRBJ1-5): DAMVIQNPRYQVTQFGKPVTLSCSQTLNHNVMYWYQQKSSQAPKLLFHYYDKDFNNEADTPDNFQSRRPNTSFCFLDIRSPGLGDTAMYLCATSRDFGVSNQPQHFGDGTRLSIL.

The V call is TRBV18, the J call TRBJ1-2; D is uncertain. CDR1 and CDR2 (germline): KGHSH, LQKENI. V lost 3 bases and J 4 bases, leaving 9 bases between the germline ends. The CDR3 is made up of 13 amino acids. CDR3 DNA sequence: TGTGCCAGCTCACCTATAGAACTCTATGGCTACACCTTC. Protein: CASSPIELYGYTF.

The chain carries TRBV7-2 and TRBJ1-2; D uncertain. V lost 1 base to trimming and J lost 7 bases, with 7 bases between them. There are 12 residues in the CDR3. Germline lookup yields CDR1 SGHTA and CDR2 FQGNSA. CDR3 in amino acids: CASSLVERGYTF. The DNA for the CDR3 is TGTGCCAGCAGCTTAGTGGAGCGTGGCTACACCTTC.

The V call is TRBV7-9, the J call TRBJ1-4, with D unclear. The CDR3 runs 14 residues. The germline V gene has CDR1 SEHNR and CDR2 FQNEAQ (reference sequence). V lost 1 base to trimming and J lost 5 bases, with 8 bases between them. The CDR3 nucleotides read TGTGCCAGCAGCTTAGGGGCCTCCAATGAAAAACTGTTTTTT. Amino acid sequence: CASSLGASNEKLFF.

This clone was counted once. The chain recombines TRBV5-1 with TRBJ2-3; tentatively, D is TRBD1 (6 bases). This CDR3 is 14 amino acids long. Germline V lookup: CDR1 SGHRS, CDR2 YFSETQ. V lost 4 bases and J 0 bases, leaving 9 bases between the germline ends. The CDR3 region has the DNA TGCGCCAGCAGCGGGCAGGGGAGCACAGATACGCAGTATTTT. Translated: CASSGQGSTDTQYF.

This rearrangement joins TRBV29-1 to TRBJ2-5; D perhaps matches TRBD2 (7 bases). Germline values: CDR1 SQVTM, CDR2 ANQGSEA. V dropped 7 bases and J dropped 1 base, with 16 bases sitting between them. The CDR3 has 14 amino acids. Here the CDR3 reads CSGRGGAFQETQYF. Here the CDR3 DNA reads TGCAGCGGGAGGGGGGGGGCGTTCCAAGAGACCCAGTACTTC.

J is TRBJ2-2 and V is TRBV27; D remains ambiguous. Trimming took 2 bases from V and 1 from J, leaving 5 bases between them. Per germline, CDR1 MNHEY and CDR2 SMNVEV (reference sequence). The CDR3 has 14 residues. CDR3 nucleotide sequence: TGTGCCAGCAGTTTAAGAAGGAACACCGGGGAGCTGTTTTTT. It is translated as CASSLRRNTGELFF.

The chain combines TRBV14 with TRBJ1-1, with D perhaps matching TRBD1 (5 bases). Germline CDR1 is SGHDN and CDR2 is FVKESK. V gave up 0 bases and J gave up 1 base, with 15 bases separating them. The CDR3 loop spans 17 amino acids. The CDR3 protein is CASSQDPGRTRNTEAFF. The CDR3 DNA follows: TGTGCCAGCAGCCAAGACCCGGGACGTACGAGGAACACTGAAGCTTTCTTT.

The chain has TRBV7-2 and TRBJ2-1; D unresolved. The CDR3 contains 13 residues. Germline values: CDR1 SGHTA, CDR2 FQGNSA. V gave up 5 bases and J gave up 0 bases, with 5 bases separating them. CDR3 region: CASSESSYNEQFF. CDR3 DNA: TGTGCCAGCAGCGAGAGCTCCTACAATGAGCAGTTCTTC.

The rearrangement links TRBV6-5 to TRBJ2-7; D gene ambiguous. V was shortened by 2 bases and J by 0 bases, with 8 bases between the two germline ends. The germline CDR1 and CDR2 sequences are MNHEY and SVGAGI. The CDR3 runs 14 residues. The DNA of the CDR3 is TGTGCCAGCAGTTACGCACAGAGCTCCTACGAGCAGTACTTC. Protein product: CASSYAQSSYEQYF.

V is TRBV6-6 and J is TRBJ2-5; TRBD2 agrees at 7 bases. This CDR3 comprises 15 residues. The V gene end was trimmed by 5 bases and the J gene end by 0 bases; junction bases not matched to a gene: 6. The germline V gene encodes CDR1 MNHNY and CDR2 SVGAGI (reference sequence). The CDR3 sequence is CASSSHTSDQETQYF. In DNA form, the CDR3 reads TGTGCCAGCAGTAGCCACACTAGCGACCAAGAGACCCAGTACTTC.

V gene TRBV19 combines with J gene TRBJ1-1; no definite D call. The CDR3 runs 15 residues. Germline V CDR1 and CDR2: LNHDA, SQIVND (reference sequence). V was pared by 6 bases and J by 1 base, with 15 bases between. This chain's CDR3 is CASSLGSLWNTEAFF. CDR3 DNA: TGTGCCAGTAGCCTAGGTAGTTTGTGGAACACTGAAGCTTTCTTT.

The V call is TRBV29-1, the J call TRBJ2-5; 7 bases align to TRBD2. Looked up from germline, CDR1 is SQVTM and CDR2 is ANQGSEA. V lost 4 bases, J lost 4 bases, and 6 bases stayed unmatched. This CDR3 has 13 amino acids. In nucleotides, the CDR3 is TGCAGCGTTGCTGGGGGGGTGGGAGAGACCCAGTACTTC. Amino acids: CSVAGGVGETQYF.

DNA of the CDR3: TGTGCCAGCAGTTTTCGGGACAGAGCTAATGAAAAACTGTTTTTT. Its translation: CASSFRDRANEKLFF. The genes are TRBV27 and TRBJ1-4; 7 bases agree with TRBD1. After removal of 3 bases from V and 3 bases from J, the junction contained 4 bases not matched to a gene. The CDR3 extends over 15 amino acids. CDR1 and CDR2 (germline): MNHEY, SMNVEV (reference sequence).

CDR3 sequence: CASSLETGSSPANSPLHF. The CDR3 nucleotides are TGTGCCAGCAGCTTGGAGACCGGGTCATCCCCTGCCAATTCACCCCTCCACTTT. The J gene is TRBJ1-6, the V gene TRBV5-6, with D hard to call. Per the germline V gene, CDR1 is SGHDT and CDR2 is YYEEEE. The CDR3 is 18 amino acids. Trimming shortened V by 0 bases and J by 7 bases, and 20 bases separated the two germline ends.

The J gene is TRBJ2-7, the V gene TRBV7-9; D not resolved. Trimming took off 5 bases at V and 7 bases at J, with 9 bases between the two ends. This CDR3 is built from 11 residues. From germline, CDR1 is SEHNR and CDR2 FQNEAQ (reference sequence). The CDR3 DNA is TGTGCCAGCAGCCCATCTCGGGAGCAGTACTTC. This translates into CASSPSREQYF.

The chain combines TRBV29-1 with TRBJ2-1, with 8 bases identical to TRBD2. Germline CDR1 SQVTM, CDR2 ANQGSEA. J gave up 9 bases and V 3 bases, and 19 bases lay outside the gene matches. CDR3 length equals 17 residues. The CDR3 is CSVDSAWVAGRSSEQFF. CDR3 DNA sequence: TGCAGCGTTGATAGCGCCTGGGTAGCGGGGAGAAGTAGTGAGCAGTTCTTC.

The chain joins TRBV25-1 to TRBJ2-1, with 8 bases lining up with TRBD2. The CDR3 spans 16 residues. The germline V gene encodes CDR1 MGHDK and CDR2 SYGVNS. V was clipped by 4 bases and J by 4 bases; unmatched bases: 9. The CDR3 coding sequence is TGTGCCAGCAGTGTCGCGCCCGGGGGGGCTTACAATGAGCAGTTCTTC. It specifies CASSVAPGGAYNEQFF.

Points on this clone: Mismatch with germline at one junction end may stem from a read error. The CDR3 region has the DNA TGTGCCAGCCGACCGGGGCTCACGGGAAGCACCATATATTTT. Its translation: CASRPGLTGSTIYF. The chain uses TRBV18 and TRBJ1-3; tentatively, D is TRBD1 (5 bases). The CDR3 consists of 14 residues. Germline values: CDR1 KGHSH, CDR2 LQKENI.

The rearrangement uses TRBV7-9 and TRBJ2-1; D might be TRBD1 (5 bases). CDR3 length: 15 residues. Trimming took off 0 bases at V and 5 bases at J, with 11 bases between the two ends. The germline V gene encodes CDR1 SEHNR and CDR2 FQNEAQ (reference sequence). The CDR3 DNA reads as TGTGCCAGCAGCTTAGCGCTACCAGGGAACAATGAGCAGTTCTTC. It codes for CASSLALPGNNEQFF.

The J gene is TRBJ1-2, the V gene TRBV7-9; D is uncertain. The CDR3 is made up of 14 amino acids. Trimming took 4 bases from V and 8 from J, leaving 17 bases between them. Germline loops: CDR1 SEHNR, CDR2 FQNEAQ (reference sequence). The CDR3 bases are TGTGCCAGCAGCTGGGAGACGGCCCCCTACGGCTACACCTTC. Its translation is CASSWETAPYGYTF.